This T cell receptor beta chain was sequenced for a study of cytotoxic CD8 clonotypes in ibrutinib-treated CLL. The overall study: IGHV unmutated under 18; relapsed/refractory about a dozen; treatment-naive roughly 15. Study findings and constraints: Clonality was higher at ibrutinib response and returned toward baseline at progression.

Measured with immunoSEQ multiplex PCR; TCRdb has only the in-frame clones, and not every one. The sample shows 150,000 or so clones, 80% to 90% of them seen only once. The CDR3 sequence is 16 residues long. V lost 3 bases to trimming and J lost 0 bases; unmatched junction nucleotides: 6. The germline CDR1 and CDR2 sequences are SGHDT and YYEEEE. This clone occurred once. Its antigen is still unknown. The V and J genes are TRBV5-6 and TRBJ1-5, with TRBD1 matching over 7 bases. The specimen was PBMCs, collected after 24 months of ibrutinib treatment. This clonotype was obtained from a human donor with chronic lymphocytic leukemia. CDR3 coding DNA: TGTGCCAGCAGCTCACAGGGGCCATATAGCAATCAGCCCCAGCATTTT. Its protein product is CASSSQGPYSNQPQHF.